The 15 T cell receptor beta chains reported below all come from one sample, sequenced in a study of cytotoxic CD8 clonotypes in ibrutinib-treated CLL. Using immunoSEQ multiplex PCR, the repertoire was profiled, and TCRdb retains in-frame clones only, with some absent. The sample lists 200,000 or so clones; about four fifths were seen once. This sample comprised PBMCs, obtained after 12 months of ibrutinib treatment. The receptors shown here come from a human donor with chronic lymphocytic leukemia.

The CDR3 sequence: CSVESSGNTIYF. Written as DNA, the CDR3 is TGCAGCGTTGAGAGCTCTGGAAACACCATATATTTT. The V gene is TRBV29-1, the J gene TRBJ1-3, with D uncertain. CDR1 and CDR2 (germline): SQVTM, ANQGSEA. V gave up 3 bases and J gave up 0 bases, with 3 bases separating them. CDR3 length equals 12 residues.

This sequence joins TRBV23-1 and TRBJ1-5; TRBD1 matches 9 bases. TRBV23-1 carries the ORF label, with uncertain function. CDR3 size: 17 residues. Trimming cost V 4 bases and J 6 bases; bases outside gene matches: 13. The CDR3 here is CASSLPRPGQGGQPQHF. The DNA of the CDR3 is TGCGCCAGCAGTCTACCACGACCGGGACAGGGAGGTCAGCCCCAGCATTTT.

The genes are TRBV15 and TRBJ2-1, with TRBD2 identical over 7 bases. This CDR3 is built from 13 residues. The V gene end was trimmed by 2 bases and the J gene end by 15 bases; junction bases not matched to a gene: 10. CDR1 and CDR2 from the germline V gene are LNHNV and YYDKDF (reference sequence). Here the CDR3 DNA reads TGTGCCACCAGCAGATTGAATGCGGGGGAGGTGTTCTTC. Its protein product is CATSRLNAGEVFF.

There are a few counts of this clone. The V and J genes are TRBV6-5 and TRBJ1-5; TRBD1 is a possible D gene (5 bases). The CDR3 has 14 residues. Trimming removed 6 bases at V and 3 bases at J, with 12 bases between. CDR1 is MNHEY and CDR2 is SVGAGI in the germline V gene. CDR3: CASSAQGDNQPQHF. DNA for the CDR3: TGTGCCAGCAGCGCTCAGGGAGACAATCAGCCCCAGCATTTT.

The chain has TRBV6-1 and TRBJ1-5; possible D gene TRBD1, 6 bases. The CDR3 loop spans 13 amino acids. V lost 9 bases to trimming and J lost 0 bases, with 9 bases between them. The germline gives CDR1 MNHNS, CDR2 SASEGT. The CDR3 DNA reads as TGTGCCAGTAGAGGGGGTAGCAATCAGCCCCAGCATTTT. Encoded protein: CASRGGSNQPQHF.

This chain links TRBV2 with TRBJ2-2; possibly TRBD1 or TRBD2 for D (6 bases each). V dropped 7 bases and J dropped 5 bases, with 8 bases sitting between them. Germline-derived CDR1 and CDR2 are SNHLY and FYNNEI. The CDR3 has 12 amino acids. The CDR3 nucleotides read TGTGCCAGCATAGGGGGGACCGGGGAGCTGTTTTTT. Translating gives CASIGGTGELFF.

This sequence joins TRBV25-1 and TRBJ2-6; 10 bases map to TRBD1. CDR1 and CDR2 from the germline V gene are MGHDK and SYGVNS. V shed 4 bases, J shed 0 bases, and the junction held 3 bases outside the gene matches. There are 17 residues in the CDR3. CDR3 DNA sequence: TGTGCCAGCAGTGCCCGGACAGGGGGCTCTGGGGCCAACGTCCTGACTTTC. It encodes CASSARTGGSGANVLTF.

This clone was observed once. The chain joins TRBV28 to TRBJ2-1; TRBD2 matches at 7 bases. Looked up from germline, CDR1 is MDHEN and CDR2 is SYDVKM. The CDR3 sequence is 15 residues long. V was clipped by 5 bases and J by 6 bases; unmatched bases: 10. CDR3 amino acids: CASSPSGGRRNEQFF. CDR3 nucleotides: TGTGCCAGCAGTCCCTCTGGCGGGAGACGCAATGAGCAGTTCTTC.

The chain carries TRBV19 and TRBJ1-1, with D tentatively TRBD1 (6 bases). The CDR3 has 12 amino acids. Germline CDR1 is LNHDA and CDR2 is SQIVND (reference sequence). V gave up 6 bases and J gave up 7 bases, with 12 bases separating them. The CDR3 sequence: CASRLTGSEAFF. The CDR3 bases are TGTGCCAGTAGGTTAACAGGGAGTGAAGCTTTCTTT.

The J gene is TRBJ2-2, the V gene TRBV6-5; D possibly corresponds to TRBD2 (6 bases). The CDR3 is made up of 16 amino acids. Trimming took off 2 bases at V and 5 bases at J, with 15 bases between the two ends. Germline V gene lookup returns CDR1 MNHEY and CDR2 SVGAGI. CDR3 amino acids: CASSYGWGRSTGELFF. The CDR3 DNA reads as TGTGCCAGCAGTTACGGGTGGGGGAGGAGTACCGGGGAGCTGTTTTTT.

The rearrangement joins TRBV6-1 to TRBJ1-6; D may be TRBD1 (5 bases). V shed 4 bases and J shed 10 bases, with 17 bases lying between them. In germline, CDR1 is MNHNS, CDR2 SASEGT. This CDR3 contains 15 residues. The CDR3 sequence: CASSALQGGGSPLHF. CDR3 in DNA: TGTGCCAGCAGTGCACTCCAGGGAGGAGGGTCACCCCTCCACTTT.

The rearrangement links TRBV7-8 to TRBJ2-3; possible D gene TRBD2, 6 bases. Germline-derived CDR1 and CDR2 are SGHVS and FQNEAQ. The V gene lost 6 bases and the J gene lost 6 bases, with 19 bases spanning the gap. The CDR3 extends over 15 amino acids. The CDR3 is CASSLNRGTSDTQYF. CDR3 DNA: TGTGCCAGCAGTCTAAACCGCGGGACTTCTGATACGCAGTATTTT.

This chain links TRBV25-1 with TRBJ1-1; D possibly corresponds to TRBD1 (6 bases). Trimming removed 4 bases from V and 11 bases from J, with 23 bases in between. Germline assignment: CDR1 MGHDK and CDR2 SYGVNS. The CDR3 extends over 15 amino acids. CDR3 residues: CASSARTAVPLGAFF. CDR3 coding DNA: TGTGCCAGCAGTGCGCGGACAGCCGTCCCCCTTGGGGCTTTCTTT.

The V call is TRBV5-1, the J call TRBJ1-4, with D possibly matching TRBD1 (6 bases). Trimming removed 5 bases at V and 5 bases at J, with 16 bases between. Germline-derived CDR1 and CDR2 are SGHRS and YFSETQ. The length of the CDR3 is 15 residues. The CDR3 DNA reads TGCGCCAGCAGTCCCGGGGGGGCCGGGAATGAAAAACTGTTTTTT. It yields the protein CASSPGGAGNEKLFF. Full variable domain (missing parts from reference TRBV5-1 and TRBJ1-4): KAGVTQTPRYLIKTRGQQVTLSCSPISGHRSVSWYQQTPGQGLQFLFEYFSETQRNKGNFPGRFSGRQFSNSRSEMNVSTLELGDSALYLCASSPGGAGNEKLFFGSGTQLSVL.

The genes are TRBV11-2 and TRBJ2-7, with 8 bases matching TRBD2. Per the germline V gene, CDR1 is SGHAT and CDR2 is FQNNGV. The V segment lost 5 bases and the J segment 6 bases; nucleotides outside the gene matches: 12. This CDR3 comprises 15 residues. CDR3 bases: TGTGCCAGCAGCGCCACACCGGGACTAGGGGGCGAGCAGTACTTC. Protein sequence: CASSATPGLGGEQYF.